This TCR beta chain was sequenced in a study of blood T cell repertoires in COVID-19. Study-wide context: Sites across the United States, Italy and Spain contributed samples from acute and convalescent COVID-19.

Germline CDR1 and CDR2: MNHNS and SASEGT. The CDR3 consists of 14 residues. V was pared by 5 bases and J by 7 bases, with 17 bases between. As processed by the authors: The assay estimated nucleated cells by amplifying reference gene primers. Some clones are missing from TCRdb's copy, which holds only in-frame ones; the method was immunoSEQ multiplex PCR. The V and J calls and clone size are taken from that table; D and trimming were inferred from the DNA. Of fewer than 200,000 clones listed, around 76% were seen once; the top ten hold around 8%. This chain connects TRBV6-1 to TRBJ1-2, with D unresolved. The TCR comes from a woman aged 55-70 years with COVID-19, enrolled during active disease. Specimen: peripheral blood. CDR3 sequence: CASSTPGTQAGYTF. CDR3 nucleotides: TGTGCCAGCAGTACACCAGGAACTCAAGCTGGCTACACCTTC.